The 3 T cell receptor beta chains below all came from one sample that was sequenced in a study of blood T cell repertoires in COVID-19 (dated by TCRdb to the early 2020s). Library construction relied on the immunoSEQ multiplex PCR assay. TCRdb took this table from immuneACCESS and kept in-frame rearrangements with V and J called. Such tables lack part of the clones; where checked against another copy, unresolved V genes explain under half of the gap, and the rest is unexplained. The sample table holds about 210,000 clones, of which approximately 84% were seen once. The leading ten clones occupy about 7.3% of the sample. The source material was peripheral blood. Source of these receptors: a woman aged 50 to 60 with active or convalescent COVID-19.

The CDR3 nucleotides read TGTGCCAGCAGCTCCCCAGAGGTTGGGAACACTGAAGCTTTCTTT. Its translation: CASSSPEVGNTEAFF. The chain is built from TRBV7-3 and TRBJ1-1; no reliable D call. V shed 4 bases and J shed 1 base, with 13 bases lying between them. The CDR3 sequence is 15 residues long. The germline CDR1 and CDR2 sequences are SGHTA and FQGTGA.

The CDR3: CATSRDRGQERYTQYF. The CDR3 nucleotides are TGTGCCACCAGCAGAGATCGGGGACAAGAGCGCTATACGCAGTATTTT. The V gene is TRBV15, the J gene TRBJ2-3, with D possibly being TRBD1 (6 bases). The CDR3 has 16 residues. The V and J ends lost 0 bases and 7 bases respectively, with 17 bases between them. Looked up from germline, CDR1 is LNHNV and CDR2 is YYDKDF (reference sequence). Using reference TRBV15 and TRBJ2-3 for the parts outside the CDR3, the full variable domain is DAMVIQNPRYQVTQFGKPVTLSCSQTLNHNVMYWYQQKSSQAPKLLFHYYDKDFNNEADTPDNFQSRRPNTSFCFLDIRSPGLGDTAMYLCATSRDRGQERYTQYFGPGTRLTVL.

The V call is TRBV7-9, the J call TRBJ2-5; a possible D gene is TRBD2 (6 bases). From germline, CDR1 is SEHNR and CDR2 FQNEAQ (reference sequence). Trimming removed 4 bases at V and 5 bases at J, with 17 bases between. CDR3 length: 15 amino acids. CDR3: CASSSRPRDSETQYF. DNA of the CDR3: TGTGCCAGCAGCTCGCGGCCGCGGGACTCCGAGACCCAGTACTTC. Drawing the rest from reference TRBV7-9 and TRBJ2-5, the complete variable domain is DTGVSQNPRHKITKRGQNVTFRCDPISEHNRLYWYRQTLGQGPEFLTYFQNEAQLEKSRLLSDRFSAERPKGSFSTLEIQRTEQGDSAMYLCASSSRPRDSETQYFGPGTRLLVL.